Each of the 13 T cell receptor beta chains below was sequenced from the same sample in a study of cytomegalovirus exposure and HLA in healthy donors. Primers: 60 Vbeta forward and 13 Jbeta reverse. Sequencing used immunoSEQ multiplex PCR; TCRdb keeps in-frame clones, though not all of them. Across about 70,000 clones, the top ten clones capture around 2.4% of the sample. The sequencing sample was made of PBMCs. Receptor source: a female donor in good health and CMV-seropositive.

The chain employs TRBV4-3 and TRBJ1-2, with TRBD1 matching 8 bases. The germline gives CDR1 LGHNA, CDR2 YSLEER. The V segment lost 3 bases and the J segment 8 bases; nucleotides outside the gene matches: 5. The CDR3 contains 13 residues. The CDR3 bases are TGCGCCAGCAGCCAGGACAGGGAGCTCGGCTACACCTTC. As protein: CASSQDRELGYTF.

This chain uses TRBV5-1 with TRBJ2-7; the D is unclear. The CDR3 runs 15 residues. The ends were cut back, 0 bases at V and 2 bases at J, with 12 bases in the middle. Germline V CDR1 and CDR2: SGHRS, YFSETQ. In nucleotides, the CDR3 is TGCGCCAGCAGCTTGGACGGTCCTTTCGCCTACGAGCAGTACTTC. The encoded protein is CASSLDGPFAYEQYF.

The rearrangement uses TRBV19 and TRBJ1-2, with D possibly being TRBD1 (6 bases). Germline CDR1 and CDR2: LNHDA and SQIVND (reference sequence). CDR3 length: 18 residues. The V end lost 6 bases, the J end lost 0 bases, and 23 bases lay between the germline ends. DNA for the CDR3: TGTGCCAGTAGCAGACAGGCCGACGCTTCCATTTCTAACTATGGCTACACCTTC. It specifies CASSRQADASISNYGYTF.

The V and J genes are TRBV5-6 and TRBJ1-5, with 8 bases that match TRBD1. Germline-derived CDR1 and CDR2 are SGHDT and YYEEEE. The CDR3 totals 17 residues. Germline trimming cut 4 bases from V and 0 bases from J; bases unmatched to any gene: 9. The CDR3 DNA follows: TGTGCCAGCAGCGTTTACCGGACAGGGACTAGCAATCAGCCCCAGCATTTT. It specifies CASSVYRTGTSNQPQHF.

The V gene is TRBV6-5, the J gene TRBJ2-5, with D tentatively TRBD2 (6 bases). Trimming removed 4 bases from V and 3 bases from J, with 15 bases in between. CDR3 length: 15 residues. Germline CDR1 reads MNHEY; CDR2 reads SVGAGI. In nucleotides, the CDR3 is TGTGCCAGCAGTTGGACCGGGACTGGGAAAGAGACCCAGTACTTC. This sequence encodes CASSWTGTGKETQYF.

The chain carries TRBV30 and TRBJ1-1; no definite D call. The CDR3 totals 14 residues. Between the trimmed V and J ends, which lost 0 bases and 3 bases, there was a span of 11 bases. The germline V gene encodes CDR1 GTSNPN and CDR2 SVGIG (reference sequence). The CDR3 reads CAWSVALSDTEAFF. CDR3 coding DNA: TGTGCCTGGAGTGTAGCATTGAGCGACACTGAAGCTTTCTTT.

The chain is built from TRBV5-1 and TRBJ1-4, with D hard to call. Trimming stripped 2 bases from V and 5 bases from J, with 10 bases between. This CDR3 has 14 residues. Germline CDR1 is SGHRS and CDR2 is YFSETQ. The CDR3 region is CASSFGGTNEKLFF. DNA for the CDR3: TGCGCCAGCAGCTTTGGCGGCACCAATGAAAAACTGTTTTTT.

V and J are TRBV10-1 and TRBJ1-4; perhaps TRBD1 as D (5 bases). Trimming left V 5 bases short and J 7 bases short, with 17 bases between. Germline values: CDR1 WNHNN, CDR2 SYGVQD (reference sequence). This CDR3 has 15 residues. The CDR3 DNA is TGCGCCAGCAGTAGCCGGGGGGGAGCGGGTGAAAAACTGTTTTTT. Protein: CASSSRGGAGEKLFF.

The chain combines TRBV7-2 with TRBJ1-2; a weak D match, TRBD1 (5 bases). Germline CDR1 SGHTA, CDR2 FQGNSA. V was cut by 4 bases and J by 7 bases, with 13 bases left in between. This CDR3 region has 13 residues. The CDR3 region has the DNA TGTGCCAGCAGCTCACAGGTCCGTGGTGGCTACACCTTC. Encoded protein: CASSSQVRGGYTF. Full variable domain (outside the CDR3, taken from reference TRBV7-2 and TRBJ1-2): GAGVSQSPSNKVTEKGKDVELRCDPISGHTALYWYRQSLGQGLEFLIYFQGNSAPDKSGLPSDRFSAERTGGSVSTLTIQRTQQEDSAVYLCASSSQVRGGYTFGSGTRLTVV.

The chain uses TRBV18 and TRBJ2-5; TRBD1 agrees at 7 bases. V was pared by 6 bases and J by 5 bases, with 9 bases of the junction left unmatched. CDR1 and CDR2 from the germline V gene are KGHSH and LQKENI. The CDR3 has 14 residues. CDR3 protein: CASSLGGAEETQYF. Written as DNA, the CDR3 is TGTGCCAGCTCGCTAGGGGGCGCGGAGGAGACCCAGTACTTC.

CDR3 protein: CASSLDAETYEQYF. As DNA, the CDR3 is TGCGCCAGCAGCTTGGATGCGGAAACCTACGAGCAGTACTTC. V and J are TRBV5-1 and TRBJ2-7; D gene uncertain. The CDR3 length is 14 residues. V lost 0 bases, J lost 2 bases, and 9 bases lay in between. Germline V gene data show CDR1 as SGHRS and CDR2 as YFSETQ.

The rearrangement uses TRBV12-5 and TRBJ1-1, with D tentatively TRBD1 (6 bases). Trimming stripped 6 bases from V and 1 base from J, with 18 bases between. CDR3 length: 16 amino acids. Germline V lookup: CDR1 LGHNT, CDR2 FRNRAP. The CDR3 protein is CASGVSRDTKNTEAFF. The CDR3, as DNA: TGTGCTAGTGGCGTAAGCCGGGACACCAAGAACACTGAAGCTTTCTTT.

The gene calls are TRBV5-6 and TRBJ2-7; TRBD2 matches at 9 bases. There are 15 residues in the CDR3. CDR1 and CDR2 from the germline V gene are SGHDT and YYEEEE. The V gene end was trimmed by 1 base and the J gene end by 3 bases; junction bases not matched to a gene: 5. The CDR3 sequence is CASSLRASGDYEQYF. CDR3 nucleotides: TGTGCCAGCAGCTTGAGGGCTAGCGGGGACTACGAGCAGTACTTC.